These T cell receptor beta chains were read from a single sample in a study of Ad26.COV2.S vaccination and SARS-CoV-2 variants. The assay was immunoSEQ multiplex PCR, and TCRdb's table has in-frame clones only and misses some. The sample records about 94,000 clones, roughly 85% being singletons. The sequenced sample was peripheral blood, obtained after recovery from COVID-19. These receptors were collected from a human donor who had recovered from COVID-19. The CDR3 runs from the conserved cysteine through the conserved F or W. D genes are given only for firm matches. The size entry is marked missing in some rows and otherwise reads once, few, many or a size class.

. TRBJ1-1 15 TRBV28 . CASSLPGERNTEAFF TGTGCCAGCAGTTTACCCGGTGAAAGGAACACTGAAGCTTTCTTT
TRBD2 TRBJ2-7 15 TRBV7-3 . CASSTVAGGSYEQYF TGTGCCAGCAGCACCGTAGCGGGAGGCTCCTACGAGCAGTACTTC
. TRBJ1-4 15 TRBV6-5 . CASSYSAGPNEKLFF TGTGCCAGCAGTTACTCGGCGGGCCCTAATGAAAAACTGTTTTTT
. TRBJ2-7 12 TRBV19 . CASSSLADEQYF TGTGCCAGTAGTAGTCTTGCTGACGAGCAGTACTTC
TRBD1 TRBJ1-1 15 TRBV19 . CATIYRGGEVTEAFF TGTGCCACTATTTACAGGGGTGGCGAGGTCACTGAAGCTTTCTTT
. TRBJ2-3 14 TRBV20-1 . CSASRASGTDTQYF TGCAGTGCTAGTAGGGCCTCGGGCACAGATACGCAGTATTTT
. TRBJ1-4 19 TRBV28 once CASRSREGLSDGSGGKLFF TGTGCCAGCAGATCACGAGAAGGGCTTAGTGATGGGTCGGGGGGAAAACTGTTTTTT
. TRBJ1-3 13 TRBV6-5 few CATDSINGNTIYF TGTGCCACGGACAGCATAAATGGAAACACCATATATTTT
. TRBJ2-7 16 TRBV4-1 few CASSQGVLGASYEQYF TGCGCCAGCAGCCAAGGGGTACTGGGGGCGTCCTACGAGCAGTACTTC
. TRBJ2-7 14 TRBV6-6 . CASTPRDTSYEQYF TGTGCCAGCACCCCCCGGGACACTTCTTACGAGCAGTACTTC
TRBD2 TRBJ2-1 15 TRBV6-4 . CASSAEVAGVYEQFF TGTGCCAGCAGTGCAGAAGTAGCGGGAGTCTATGAGCAGTTCTTC
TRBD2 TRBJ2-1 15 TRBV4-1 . CASSQGLAVYNEQFF TGCGCCAGCAGCCAAGGACTAGCGGTTTACAATGAGCAGTTCTTC
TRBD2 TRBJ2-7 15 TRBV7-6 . CASSLSWGGLDEQYF TGTGCCAGCAGCCTAAGCTGGGGGGGGTTGGACGAGCAGTACTTC
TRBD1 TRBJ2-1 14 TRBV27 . CASSPGQGGNEQFF TGTGCCAGCAGTCCGGGACAGGGAGGCAATGAGCAGTTCTTC
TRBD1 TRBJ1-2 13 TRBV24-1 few CATSERGLYGYTF TGTGCCACCAGTGAAAGGGGGCTCTATGGCTACACCTTC
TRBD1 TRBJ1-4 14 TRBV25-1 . CASSESGTVEKLFF TGTGCCAGCAGTGAATCCGGGACAGTAGAAAAACTGTTTTTT
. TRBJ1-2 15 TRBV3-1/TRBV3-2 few CASSPTPDSPEGYTF TGTGCCAGCAGCCCAACGCCGGACAGCCCCGAGGGCTACACCTTC
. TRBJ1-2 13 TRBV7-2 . CASSRGVDYGYTF TGTGCCAGCAGCCGAGGGGTTGACTATGGCTACACCTTC
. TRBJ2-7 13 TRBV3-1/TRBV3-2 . CASSQDLAGEQYF TGTGCCAGCAGCCAAGATCTGGCCGGCGAGCAGTACTTC
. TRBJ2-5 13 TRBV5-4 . CASSPGLLETQYF TGTGCCAGCAGCCCTGGACTCCTAGAGACCCAGTACTTC
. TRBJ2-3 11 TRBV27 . CASSLADTQYF TGTGCCAGCAGTTTGGCAGATACGCAGTATTTT
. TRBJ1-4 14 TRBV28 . CASSFRPLNEKLFF TGTGCCAGCAGTTTCCGGCCTCTTAATGAAAAACTGTTTTTT
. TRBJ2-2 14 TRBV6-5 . CASSPTWRTGELFF TGTGCCAGCAGCCCAACTTGGAGGACCGGGGAGCTGTTTTTT
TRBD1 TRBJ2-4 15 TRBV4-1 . CASNPGQGPKNIQYF TGCGCCAGCAATCCGGGACAGGGGCCCAAAAACATTCAGTACTTC
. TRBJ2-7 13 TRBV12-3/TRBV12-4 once CASSLGFSYEQYF TGTGCCAGCAGTTTGGGATTCTCCTACGAGCAGTACTTC
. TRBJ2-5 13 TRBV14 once CASSKDQVGTQYF TGTGCCAGCAGCAAAGACCAGGTCGGGACCCAGTACTTC
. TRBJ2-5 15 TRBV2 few CASSEDGGRQETQYF TGTGCCAGCAGTGAAGATGGGGGGCGGCAAGAGACCCAGTACTTC
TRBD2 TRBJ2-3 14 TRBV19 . CASRMGGNADTQYF TGTGCCAGTAGAATGGGGGGGAATGCAGATACGCAGTATTTT
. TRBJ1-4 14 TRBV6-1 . CASSEKFSHEKLFF TGTGCCAGCAGTGAAAAGTTTTCCCATGAAAAACTGTTTTTT
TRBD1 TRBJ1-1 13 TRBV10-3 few CATAEGARAEAFF TGTGCCACCGCCGAGGGGGCGCGCGCTGAAGCTTTCTTT
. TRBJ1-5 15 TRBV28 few CASSDEGRGNQPQHF TGTGCCAGCAGCGACGAAGGGAGAGGCAATCAGCCCCAGCATTTT
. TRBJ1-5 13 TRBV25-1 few CASSGQTNQPQHF TGTGCCAGCAGTGGACAGACTAATCAGCCCCAGCATTTT
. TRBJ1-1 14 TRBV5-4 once CASGRRVGNTEAFF TGTGCCAGCGGAAGGAGGGTCGGGAACACTGAAGCTTTCTTT
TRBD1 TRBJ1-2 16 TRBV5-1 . CASSLAWDRFNYGYTF TGCGCCAGCAGCTTGGCCTGGGACAGATTTAACTATGGCTACACCTTC
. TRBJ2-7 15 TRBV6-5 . CASSYTAGAIYEQYF TGTGCCAGCAGTTACACTGCAGGGGCGATTTACGAGCAGTACTTC
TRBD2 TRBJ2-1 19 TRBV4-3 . CASRSGTSGTRSSYNEQFF TGCGCCAGCCGTTCCGGGACTAGCGGGACCCGAAGCTCCTACAATGAGCAGTTCTTC
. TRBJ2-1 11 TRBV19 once CASTNAQSQFF TGTGCCAGTACAAACGCACAATCTCAGTTCTTC
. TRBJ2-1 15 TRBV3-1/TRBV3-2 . CASSQVKGLYNEQFF TGTGCCAGCAGCCAAGTCAAGGGCCTCTACAATGAGCAGTTCTTC
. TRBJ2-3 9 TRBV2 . CASTDTQYF TGTGCCAGCACAGATACGCAGTATTTT